This TCR beta chain was identified during a study of blood T cells in healthy people across ages. A minimum of 6 million PBMCs was isolated per sample. A J-beta primer mix and a sample-barcoded 5' primer were used in a second PCR of about 6 to 12 cycles. Via MiXCR, TCRdb re-called the 5' RACE reads, giving one row per CDR3 protein. The table has about 1 million distinct CDR3 sequences, less than 25% seen once. V lost 3 bases to trimming and J lost 2 bases; unmatched junction nucleotides: 5. The CDR3 has 15 amino acids. This sample was also put to use in a study of T cells of mothers and their children. From that second work: Nine systemically healthy Caucasian donors: three mothers, six children. Slightly, though not significantly, more overlap was seen in related than in unrelated mother-child pairs.

Sequences were obtained from blood. The genes are TRBV12-3 or TRBV12-4 and TRBJ2-3; TRBD2 matches at 7 bases. This receptor was identified in a girl aged 2 to 10 in good health. DNA for the CDR3: TGTGCCAGCAGTTTTCCCCTAGCGGCCACAGATACGCAGTATTTT. Translating it yields CASSFPLAATDTQYF.